These 20 T cell receptor beta chains share one sample of origin, sequenced in a study of CD8+ T cells in alopecia areata. Extracted from the samples, RNA was reverse transcribed into cDNA to serve as the sequencing template. The data were produced by immunoSEQ multiplex PCR, yet TCRdb's version contains in-frame clones alone and is incomplete. The data contain some 31,000 clones, about three quarters of them singletons. Sequenced input: NKG2D-low CD8+ T cells sorted from blood. The receptors stem from a human donor with alopecia areata.

This sequence joins TRBV28 and TRBJ2-3, with 8 bases aligning to TRBD1. CDR3 length: 17 residues. V lost 6 bases, J lost 1 base, and 12 bases stayed unmatched. CDR1 is MDHEN and CDR2 is SYDVKM in the germline V gene. The DNA for the CDR3 is TGTGCCAGCAGCCGCAACTCCGACAGGGGTCGCACAGATACGCAGTATTTT. Protein product: CASSRNSDRGRTDTQYF. Combining the CDR3 with reference TRBV28 and TRBJ2-3 gives the whole variable domain DVKVTQSSRYLVKRTGEKVFLECVQDMDHENMFWYRQDPGLGLRLIYFSYDVKMKEKGDIPEGYSVSREKKERFSLILESASTNQTSMYLCASSRNSDRGRTDTQYFGPGTRLTVL.

The chain joins TRBV7-9 to TRBJ2-6, with no clear D. V lost 1 base and J lost 2, with 6 bases in between. Per germline, CDR1 SEHNR and CDR2 FQNEAQ (reference sequence). The CDR3 runs 15 residues. The CDR3 loop is CASSLVETGANVLTF. The CDR3 DNA reads as TGTGCCAGCAGCTTAGTCGAAACTGGGGCCAACGTCCTGACTTTC.

This sequence joins TRBV28 and TRBJ2-2, with 7 bases that match TRBD1. In germline, CDR1 is MDHEN, CDR2 SYDVKM. The CDR3 totals 14 residues. Trimming removed 5 bases from V and 4 bases from J; junction bases left unmatched: 4. CDR3 loop: CASSGGQITGELFF. The CDR3 coding sequence is TGTGCCAGCAGTGGGGGACAGATCACCGGGGAGCTGTTTTTT.

The genes are TRBV2 and TRBJ2-1; TRBD2 agrees at 7 bases. Germline lookup yields CDR1 SNHLY and CDR2 FYNNEI. CDR3 length: 14 amino acids. The J segment lost 4 bases and the V segment lost 9 bases, leaving 9 bases of the junction unmatched. The CDR3 loop is CARGEGSRYNEQFF. The CDR3 nucleotides are TGTGCCAGGGGGGAGGGGAGTCGGTACAATGAGCAGTTCTTC.

This clone was counted once. This chain joins TRBV29-1 and TRBJ1-2; D is undetermined. The CDR3 totals 11 residues. Germline V gives CDR1 SQVTM, CDR2 ANQGSEA. V was shortened by 6 bases and J by 6 bases, with 11 bases between the two germline ends. Here the CDR3 reads CSVRLLDGYTF. DNA of the CDR3: TGCAGCGTCCGTTTACTGGATGGCTACACCTTC.

This rearrangement joins TRBV29-1 to TRBJ2-5, with D hard to call. The DNA end lines up better with TRBJ2-7; the J call may be wrong. Germline V lookup: CDR1 SQVTM, CDR2 ANQGSEA. The CDR3 covers 13 residues. In nucleotides, the CDR3 is TGCAGCGTTCTGGTCGGAAACTCCTACGAGCAGTACTTC. Its protein product is CSVLVGNSYEQYF.

By sample share, this clone is medium-sized (0.01 to 0.1%). This rearrangement joins TRBV4-3 to TRBJ2-6; no clear D. Germline V gene data show CDR1 as LGHNA and CDR2 as YSLEER. The CDR3 contains 16 residues. Trimming removed 0 bases at V and 4 bases at J, with 10 bases between. In DNA, the CDR3 is TGCGCCAGCAGCCAAGATGTTCCGACCGGGGCCAACGTCCTGACTTTC. Translated: CASSQDVPTGANVLTF.

The chain is built from TRBV29-1 and TRBJ2-1; D uncertain. V lost 7 bases, J lost 8 bases, and 12 bases lay in between. CDR3 length equals 11 residues. The V gene's germline CDR1 is SQVTM and CDR2 ANQGSEA. This CDR3 is CSDFRFDEQFF. CDR3 bases: TGCAGCGATTTCAGATTCGATGAGCAGTTCTTC.

This clone was recorded once. The chain recombines TRBV2 with TRBJ2-1, with TRBD2 matching 14 bases. V shed 5 bases and J 9 bases; nucleotides not matched to a gene: 6. This CDR3 contains 15 residues. In germline, CDR1 is SNHLY, CDR2 FYNNEI. This CDR3 reads CASSLTSGGAREQFF. DNA of the CDR3: TGTGCCAGCAGTCTGACTAGCGGGGGGGCCCGTGAGCAGTTCTTC.

J is TRBJ2-7 and V is TRBV11-2; D is undetermined. The ends were cut back, 1 base at V and 0 bases at J, with 7 bases in the middle. CDR1 is SGHAT and CDR2 is FQNNGV in the germline V gene. The CDR3 totals 14 residues. The DNA of the CDR3 is TGTGCCAGCAGCTTAGTCTATCGCTCCTACGAGCAGTACTTC. Translating gives CASSLVYRSYEQYF.

The V call is TRBV18, the J call TRBJ2-5; D ambiguous. The CDR3 covers 13 residues. Trimming shortened V by 0 bases and J by 2 bases, and 4 bases separated the two germline ends. The germline CDR1 and CDR2 sequences are KGHSH and LQKENI. For the CDR3, the DNA is TGTGCCAGCTCACCACCGGATCAAGAGACCCAGTACTTC. It is translated as CASSPPDQETQYF.

The V gene is TRBV19, the J gene TRBJ2-1; 8 bases map to TRBD1. CDR1 and CDR2 (germline): LNHDA, SQIVND (reference sequence). The J segment lost 7 bases and the V segment lost 6 bases, leaving 8 bases of the junction unmatched. The CDR3 has 14 amino acids. Here the CDR3 reads CASSITQGANEQFF. CDR3 nucleotides: TGTGCCAGTAGCATTACTCAGGGGGCGAATGAGCAGTTCTTC.

This chain joins TRBV29-1 and TRBJ2-5; D not resolved. The end of the DNA is better explained by TRBJ2-7, so the J call may be wrong. The germline V gene has CDR1 SQVTM and CDR2 ANQGSEA. CDR3 length equals 11 residues. The CDR3: CSVEVSYEQYF. CDR3 sequence (DNA): TGCAGCGTTGAAGTATCCTACGAGCAGTACTTC.

This chain uses TRBV27 with TRBJ1-5, with 7 nucleotides matching TRBD1. The trim removed 5 bases at V and 3 bases at J, leaving 4 bases unmatched. The CDR3 totals 14 residues. CDR1 MNHEY and CDR2 SMNVEV come from the germline V gene (reference sequence). CDR3 DNA sequence: TGTGCCAGCAGTCTGACAGGGACCAATCAGCCCCAGCATTTT. It yields the protein CASSLTGTNQPQHF.

V and J are TRBV4-3 and TRBJ2-1; 11 bases fit TRBD2. CDR3 size: 16 residues. J was trimmed by 3 bases and V by 1 base; bases with no gene match: 2. Germline V lookup: CDR1 LGHNA, CDR2 YSLEER. Here the CDR3 reads CASSQATSGDYNEQFF. The CDR3 region has the DNA TGCGCCAGCAGCCAAGCGACTAGCGGGGACTACAATGAGCAGTTCTTC.

The chain joins TRBV29-1 to TRBJ2-5; tentatively, D is TRBD1 (7 bases). CDR1 and CDR2 (germline): SQVTM, ANQGSEA. The CDR3 loop spans 19 amino acids. Trimming took off 6 bases at V and 1 base at J, with 30 bases between the two ends. The CDR3 loop is CSVSGLQGPGVLSQETQYF. The CDR3 DNA reads TGCAGCGTCTCTGGACTACAGGGGCCGGGGGTTTTGAGCCAAGAGACCCAGTACTTC. Complete variable domain (other parts from reference TRBV29-1 and TRBJ2-5): SAVISQKPSRDICQRGTSLTIQCQVDSQVTMMFWYRQQPGQSLTLIATANQGSEATYESGFVIDKFPISRPNLTFSTLTVSNMSPEDSSIYLCSVSGLQGPGVLSQETQYFGPGTRLLVL.

The CDR3 sequence is CASSQDGIRSYEQYF. In nucleotides, the CDR3 is TGTGCCAGCAGCCAAGATGGTATCAGGAGCTACGAGCAGTACTTC. The chain carries TRBV14 and TRBJ2-7, with unresolved D. The CDR3 consists of 15 residues. CDR1 is SGHDN and CDR2 is FVKESK in the germline V gene. V was pared by 0 bases and J by 3 bases, with 12 bases between.

CDR3 region: CAWIRDSGNTIYF. CDR3 DNA: TGTGCCTGGATCCGGGACTCTGGAAACACCATATATTTT. The chain joins TRBV30 to TRBJ1-3, with D unresolved. Germline CDR1 reads GTSNPN; CDR2 reads SVGIG (reference sequence). V was shortened by 4 bases and J by 0 bases, with 7 bases between the two germline ends. This CDR3 is 13 amino acids long.

Notes on this clone: The sample contains more than one DNA sequence encoding this CDR3. The J gene is TRBJ1-1, the V gene TRBV29-1; D is ambiguous. The germline V gene has CDR1 SQVTM and CDR2 ANQGSEA. The CDR3 totals 11 residues. The V gene lost 6 bases and the J gene lost 1 base, with 6 bases spanning the gap. Here the CDR3 reads CSVDTNTEAFF. CDR3 DNA: TGCAGCGTCGACACGAACACTGAAGCTTTCTTT. The variable domain in full, with the rest retrieved from reference TRBV29-1 and TRBJ1-1, is SAVISQKPSRDICQRGTSLTIQCQVDSQVTMMFWYRQQPGQSLTLIATANQGSEATYESGFVIDKFPISRPNLTFSTLTVSNMSPEDSSIYLCSVDTNTEAFFGQGTRLTVV.

The genes are TRBV27 and TRBJ2-6; TRBD1 matches 7 bases. The CDR3 loop spans 16 amino acids. Germline V CDR1 and CDR2: MNHEY, SMNVEV (reference sequence). With V trimmed by 4 bases and J by 4 bases, 7 bases remained unmatched. CDR3 residues: CASSSGGYSGANVLTF. The CDR3 nucleotides read TGTGCCAGCAGTTCAGGGGGTTATTCCGGGGCCAACGTCCTGACTTTC. Combining the CDR3 with reference TRBV27 and TRBJ2-6 gives the whole variable domain EAQVTQNPRYLITVTGKKLTVTCSQNMNHEYMSWYRQDPGLGLRQIYYSMNVEVTDKGDVPEGYKVSRKEKRNFPLILESPSPNQTSLYFCASSSGGYSGANVLTFGAGSRLTVL.